Below, one T cell receptor beta chain is given with its context. Its antigen is unknown. Per germline, CDR1 DFQATT and CDR2 SNEGSKA (reference sequence). Trimming took 5 bases from V and 2 from J, leaving 19 bases between them. This CDR3 comprises 16 residues. The authors negatively isolated CD8+ and CD4+ T cells and FACS-enriched TEMRA cells. This sample was taken from a study of CD8 T cells in Susac syndrome. Study-level background: Among sequenced Susac syndrome patients, six had active disease and under ten were in remission. At the time their blood was drawn, patients with Susac syndrome were either therapy-naive, on corticosteroids (with some of them also receiving intravenous immunoglobulin), or on intravenous immunoglobulin alone. General study results and limits: As acknowledged by the study, its TCR sequencing and HLA analysis included a relatively small number of individuals.

Random hexamers were used to reverse transcribe roughly 0.45 to 1 ug of RNA. In TCRdb, the immunoSEQ multiplex PCR reads were re-called with MiXCR into one record per CDR3 protein. This sample has fewer than 200,000 distinct CDR3 sequences, with 90% to 95% found just once. V usage is TRBV20-1 and J usage is TRBJ1-5; no definite D call. Sequences were obtained from CD4+ T cells from PBMCs. The TCR sequence derives from a human donor with Susac syndrome. This CDR3 reads CSAPRRRSEGNQPQHF. The CDR3 DNA reads TGCAGTGCTCCCCGTCGCAGGTCTGAAGGCAATCAGCCCCAGCATTTT.